These T cell receptor beta chains were read from a single sample in a study of response to subunit inactivated influenza vaccine. TCRdb reprocessed the RT-PCR reads with MiXCR, giving one entry per CDR3 protein. Of fewer than 200,000 distinct CDR3 sequences in the sample, around 9% are singletons; the top ten hold under 13%. The sample here was non-naive T cells sorted from PBMCs, taken on the day of vaccination. The receptors come from a man aged 50-59 years who received an inactivated influenza vaccine. Each CDR3 is given with its conserved first and last residue. The order of the fields is J gene, D gene, V gene, clone size, CDR3 DNA, CDR3 protein. A D gene is named only where the DNA matches it firmly. Part of the rows lack a size; the others show once, few, many or a class for expanded clones.

J gene: TRBJ2-1; D gene: -; V gene: TRBV20-1; clone size: many; CDR3 DNA: TGCAGTGCTGACAAGCGGGATGAGCAGTTCTTC; CDR3 protein: CSADKRDEQFF
J gene: TRBJ1-6; D gene: -; V gene: TRBV29-1; clone size: -; CDR3 DNA: TGCAGCGCCCAAGGGGGGGCTGGGTCACCCCTCCACTTT; CDR3 protein: CSAQGGAGSPLHF
J gene: TRBJ1-2; D gene: TRBD1; V gene: TRBV20-1; clone size: -; CDR3 DNA: TGCAGTGCTAGAGAGACGGGGACAGGGAGGAGCGGCTACACCTTC; CDR3 protein: CSARETGTGRSGYTF
J gene: TRBJ2-5; D gene: TRBD2; V gene: TRBV24-1; clone size: -; CDR3 DNA: TGTGCCACCAGTGGACTAGCGGGGGCAGAGACCCAGTACTTC; CDR3 protein: CATSGLAGAETQYF
J gene: TRBJ2-4; D gene: -; V gene: TRBV6-2/TRBV6-3; clone size: -; CDR3 DNA: TGTGCCAGCAGCCCCGGGGTCTTAGCCAAAAACATTCAGTACTTC; CDR3 protein: CASSPGVLAKNIQYF
J gene: TRBJ2-7; D gene: TRBD1; V gene: TRBV6-6; clone size: many; CDR3 DNA: TGTGCCAGCAGTTACCGCGACAGGGGCGAGCAGTACTTC; CDR3 protein: CASSYRDRGEQYF
J gene: TRBJ2-2; D gene: TRBD2; V gene: TRBV20-1; clone size: few; CDR3 DNA: TGCAGTGCCCGGGGGGGCCGGTACACCGGGGAGCTGTTTTTT; CDR3 protein: CSARGGRYTGELFF
J gene: TRBJ2-1; D gene: -; V gene: TRBV28; clone size: many; CDR3 DNA: TGTGCCAGCAGTTTAGTCGGACCTCTCCCCGGCGATGAGCAGTTCTTC; CDR3 protein: CASSLVGPLPGDEQFF
J gene: TRBJ2-7; D gene: -; V gene: TRBV4-1; clone size: -; CDR3 DNA: TGCGCCAGCAGCCAAGTCACAGCCTACGAGCAGTACTTC; CDR3 protein: CASSQVTAYEQYF
J gene: TRBJ2-2; D gene: -; V gene: TRBV20-1; clone size: many; CDR3 DNA: TGCAGTGCTAGGACAGAGCGTACCGGGGAGCTGTTTTTT; CDR3 protein: CSARTERTGELFF
J gene: TRBJ2-1; D gene: -; V gene: TRBV29-1; clone size: few; CDR3 DNA: TGCAGCGTTGGGGCTAGCAACTACAATGAGCAGTTCTTC; CDR3 protein: CSVGASNYNEQFF
J gene: TRBJ1-2; D gene: -; V gene: TRBV7-9; clone size: -; CDR3 DNA: TGTGCCAGCAGCTCCGGCGCCGCGGACTATGGCTACACCTTC; CDR3 protein: CASSSGAADYGYTF
J gene: TRBJ1-6; D gene: TRBD1; V gene: TRBV12-3/TRBV12-4; clone size: many; CDR3 DNA: TGTGCCAGCAGCATAGGCAGGGGGTCCAATTCACCCCTCCACTTT; CDR3 protein: CASSIGRGSNSPLHF
J gene: TRBJ2-1; D gene: TRBD2; V gene: TRBV7-2; clone size: -; CDR3 DNA: TGTGCCAGCAGCTTTTATAGCGGGGGGGCGGGGGAGCAGTTCTTC; CDR3 protein: CASSFYSGGAGEQFF
J gene: TRBJ1-2; D gene: -; V gene: TRBV19; clone size: -; CDR3 DNA: TGTGCCAGTAGTATAGTAGAAGGCGGACGTTCCGATAACTATGGCTACACCTTC; CDR3 protein: CASSIVEGGRSDNYGYTF
J gene: TRBJ2-1; D gene: TRBD2; V gene: TRBV7-8; clone size: -; CDR3 DNA: TGTGCCAGCAGCTTAGGGGCCGGGACTAGCGTGTACAATGAGCAGTTCTTC; CDR3 protein: CASSLGAGTSVYNEQFF